This T cell receptor (beta chain) appears in the sequencing data of a study of blood T cell repertoires in COVID-19. About the research overall: Donors in the United States, Italy and Spain gave samples during acute or convalescent COVID-19.

How the authors handled the data: Reference gene primers were amplified, and this amplification served to estimate nucleated cell counts. Sequencing used immunoSEQ multiplex PCR; TCRdb keeps in-frame clones, though not all of them. D and trimming come from the DNA, and the V and J calls and clone size come from that table. The repertoire consists of about 220,000 clones, with around four fifths occurring once and the leading ten covering more than 8%. This sequence was found in a woman aged 45-65 years with acute or convalescent COVID-19. Sequences were obtained from peripheral blood.

The CDR3 DNA reads as TGTGCCAGCAGCCTCCACCGGGGACTGACGGGTGGGGAGCAGTACTTC. It yields the protein CASSLHRGLTGGEQYF. The gene calls are TRBV5-6 and TRBJ2-7, with D tentatively TRBD2 (6 bases). The V and J ends lost 4 bases and 7 bases respectively, with 24 bases between them. The V gene's germline CDR1 is SGHDT and CDR2 YYEEEE. CDR3 length: 16 residues.